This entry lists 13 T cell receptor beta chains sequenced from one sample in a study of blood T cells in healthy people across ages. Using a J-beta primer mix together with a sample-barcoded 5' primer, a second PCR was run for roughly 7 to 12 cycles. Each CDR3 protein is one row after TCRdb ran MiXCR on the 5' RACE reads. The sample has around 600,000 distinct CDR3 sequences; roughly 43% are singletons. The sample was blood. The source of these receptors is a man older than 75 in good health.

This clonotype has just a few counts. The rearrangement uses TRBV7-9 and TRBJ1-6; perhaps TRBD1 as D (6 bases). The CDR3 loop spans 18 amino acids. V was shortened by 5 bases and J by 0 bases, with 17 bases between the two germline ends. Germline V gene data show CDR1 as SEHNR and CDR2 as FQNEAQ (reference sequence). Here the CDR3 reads CASSRGGGLNSYNSPLHF. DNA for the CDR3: TGTGCCAGCAGCCGCGGTGGGGGGCTTAACTCCTATAATTCACCCCTCCACTTT.

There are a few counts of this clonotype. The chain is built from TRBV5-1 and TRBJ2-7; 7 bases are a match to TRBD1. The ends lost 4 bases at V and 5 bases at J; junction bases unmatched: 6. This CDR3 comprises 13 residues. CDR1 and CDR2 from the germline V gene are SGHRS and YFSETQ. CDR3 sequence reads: CASSKDRADEQYF. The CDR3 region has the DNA TGCGCCAGCAGCAAAGACAGGGCCGACGAGCAGTACTTC.

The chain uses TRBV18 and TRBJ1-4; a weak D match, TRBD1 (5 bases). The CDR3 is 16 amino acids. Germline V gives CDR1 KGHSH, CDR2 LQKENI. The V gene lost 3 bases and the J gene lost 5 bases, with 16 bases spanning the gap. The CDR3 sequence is CASSPSRTGVNEKLFF. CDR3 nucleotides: TGTGCCAGCTCACCGTCCCGGACGGGGGTAAATGAAAAACTGTTTTTT.

The CDR3 sequence: CSAGKAGGNGELFF. CDR3 DNA sequence: TGCAGTGCCGGAAAAGCGGGAGGGAACGGGGAGCTGTTTTTT. The chain has TRBV20-1 and TRBJ2-2; 10 positions agree with TRBD2. CDR1 is DFQATT and CDR2 is SNEGSKA in the germline V gene (reference sequence). V was pared by 6 bases and J by 7 bases, with 8 bases of the junction left unmatched. The CDR3 runs 14 residues.

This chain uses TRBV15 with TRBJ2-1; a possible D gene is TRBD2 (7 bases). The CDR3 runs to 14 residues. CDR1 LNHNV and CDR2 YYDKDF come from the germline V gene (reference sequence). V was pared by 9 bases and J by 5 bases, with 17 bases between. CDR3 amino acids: CATRPGGVDNEQFF. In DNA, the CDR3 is TGTGCCACGAGACCGGGGGGCGTTGACAATGAGCAGTTCTTC.

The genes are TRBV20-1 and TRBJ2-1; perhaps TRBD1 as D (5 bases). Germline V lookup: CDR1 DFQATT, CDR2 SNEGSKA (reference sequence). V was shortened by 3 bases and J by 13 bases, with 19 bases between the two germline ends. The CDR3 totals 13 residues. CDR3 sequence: CSARMDGQETQFF. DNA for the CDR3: TGCAGTGCTAGGATGGACGGACAAGAGACCCAGTTCTTC.

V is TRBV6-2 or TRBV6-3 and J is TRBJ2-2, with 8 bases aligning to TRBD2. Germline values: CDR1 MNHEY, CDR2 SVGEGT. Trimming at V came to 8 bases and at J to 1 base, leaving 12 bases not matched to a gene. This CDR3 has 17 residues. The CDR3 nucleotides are TGTGCCAGCGGGGGAGCGGGAGCTACGTGGAACACCGGGGAGCTGTTTTTT. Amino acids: CASGGAGATWNTGELFF.

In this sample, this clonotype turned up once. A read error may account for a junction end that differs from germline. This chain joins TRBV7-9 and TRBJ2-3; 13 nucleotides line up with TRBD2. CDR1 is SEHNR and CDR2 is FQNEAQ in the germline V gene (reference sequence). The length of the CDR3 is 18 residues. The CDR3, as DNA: TGTGCCAGCAACGCTGGGACTAGCGGGGCCTTTGTGACAGATACACAGTATTTT. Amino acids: CASNAGTSGAFVTDTQYF.

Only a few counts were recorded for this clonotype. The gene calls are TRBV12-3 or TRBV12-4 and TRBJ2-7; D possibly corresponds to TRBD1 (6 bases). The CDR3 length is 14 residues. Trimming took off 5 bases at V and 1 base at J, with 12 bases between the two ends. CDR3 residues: CASSLAQGSYEQYF. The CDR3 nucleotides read TGTGCCAGCAGTCTGGCACAGGGTTCCTACGAGCAGTACTTC.

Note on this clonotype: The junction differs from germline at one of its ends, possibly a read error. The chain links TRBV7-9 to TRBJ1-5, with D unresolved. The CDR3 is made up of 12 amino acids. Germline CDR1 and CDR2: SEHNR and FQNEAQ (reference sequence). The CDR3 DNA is TGTGCCATCAGCTTAGAGAATCAGCCCCAGCATTTT. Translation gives CAISLENQPQHF.

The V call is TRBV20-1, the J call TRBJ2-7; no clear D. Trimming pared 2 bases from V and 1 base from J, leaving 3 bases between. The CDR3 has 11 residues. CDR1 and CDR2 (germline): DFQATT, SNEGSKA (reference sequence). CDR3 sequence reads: CSARKSYEQYF. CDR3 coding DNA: TGCAGTGCTAGAAAATCCTACGAGCAGTACTTC.

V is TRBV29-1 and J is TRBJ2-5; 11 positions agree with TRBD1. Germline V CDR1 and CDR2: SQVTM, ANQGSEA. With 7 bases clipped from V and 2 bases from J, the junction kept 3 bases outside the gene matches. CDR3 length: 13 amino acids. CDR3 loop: CSGGQGGQETQYF. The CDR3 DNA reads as TGCAGCGGGGGACAGGGGGGACAAGAGACCCAGTACTTC.

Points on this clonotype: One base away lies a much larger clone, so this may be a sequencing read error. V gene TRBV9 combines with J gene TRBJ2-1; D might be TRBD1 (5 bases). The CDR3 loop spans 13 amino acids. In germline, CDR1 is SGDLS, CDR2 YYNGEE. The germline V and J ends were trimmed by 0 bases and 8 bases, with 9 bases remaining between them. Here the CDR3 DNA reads TGTGCCAGCAGCGTAGTAGGGGCGGATGAGCAGTTCTTC. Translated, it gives CASSVVGADEQFF.